This T cell receptor (beta chain) was captured in a study of cytomegalovirus exposure and HLA in healthy donors. Study results and limitations: Certain indistinguishable V segments, among them TRBV6-2 and TRBV6-3, were excluded. Presence/absence analysis assumed near-uniform sequencing depth across donors.

Only one count was recorded for this clone. Its antigen is still unknown. Trimming removed 0 bases at V and 2 bases at J, with 14 bases between. The CDR3 consists of 16 residues. Germline CDR1 is SGHRS and CDR2 is YFSETQ. Everyone who donated was a healthy bone marrow donor. In the PCR, 60 Vbeta and 13 Jbeta primers were used. The assay was immunoSEQ multiplex PCR, and TCRdb's table has in-frame clones only and misses some. The sample has approximately 110,000 clones, about 70% seen once. This chain connects TRBV5-1 to TRBJ1-1; D may be TRBD1 (5 bases). Source material: PBMCs. The TCR originated in a man aged 30-40 years in good health and CMV-seronegative. This chain's CDR3 is CASSLATGEGNTEAFF. In nucleotides, the CDR3 is TGCGCCAGCAGCTTGGCCACAGGTGAAGGTAACACTGAAGCTTTCTTT.